One TCR beta chain is described in this entry. This entry comes from a study of blood T cell repertoires in COVID-19. Background on the study: Spain, Italy and the United States supplied samples that represented acute and convalescent COVID-19. T cells, B-cell-depleted T cells, or PBMCs provided the cDNA or gDNA that served as material.

Methods used by the authors: How many nucleated cells were present was estimated from reference gene primer amplification. Sequenced by immunoSEQ multiplex PCR; TCRdb stores in-frame clones only, minus some. V and J calls and clone size are given by that table; D and trimming were obtained from the DNA. The sample lists 210,000 or so clones, about 89% seen once, with roughly 6.7% in the top ten. Germline CDR1 SGHTA, CDR2 FQGTGA. The CDR3 length is 15 residues. V gave up 9 bases and J gave up 0 bases; unmatched junction bases: 5. The V gene is TRBV7-3, the J gene TRBJ2-2; 9 nucleotides agree with TRBD2. The receptor's source is a man aged 40-49 years with acute or convalescent COVID-19. Material for sequencing was peripheral blood. The CDR3 bases are TGTGCCAGTACCCTAGCGGGGCCGAACACCGGGGAGCTGTTTTTT. The encoded protein is CASTLAGPNTGELFF.